Listed below are T cell receptor beta chains from one sample, sequenced in a study of blood T cell repertoires in COVID-19. Method: immunoSEQ multiplex PCR; TCRdb's copy keeps in-frame clones and lacks some. The table shows fewer than 300,000 clones, with more than 85% occurring only once. The sample comprised peripheral blood. These receptors originate from a person between 18 and 35 years old with COVID-19, enrolled during active disease. The CDR3 runs from the conserved cysteine through the conserved F or W. A D gene is named only where the DNA matches it firmly. The size entry is marked missing in some rows and otherwise reads once, few, many or a size class.

d_call j_call v_call clone_size cdr3_aa cdr3_nt
TRBD2 TRBJ2-3 TRBV27 . CASSLYPGGSTDTQYF TGTGCCAGCAGTTTGTACCCGGGGGGGAGCACAGATACGCAGTATTTT
TRBD1 TRBJ2-2 TRBV5-1 . CASSVTGGEYTGELFF TGCGCCAGCAGCGTTACAGGGGGCGAGTACACCGGGGAGCTGTTTTTT
. TRBJ2-1 TRBV12-3/TRBV12-4 . CASSSGEQFF TGTGCCAGCAGCTCAGGGGAGCAGTTCTTC
TRBD2 TRBJ2-1 TRBV19 once CASSESLTSGNSEQFF TGTGCCAGTAGTGAGTCCCTGACTAGCGGGAATTCTGAGCAGTTCTTC
TRBD1 TRBJ1-3 TRBV7-6 few CASSLIGTGENTIYF TGTGCCAGCAGCTTAATCGGGACAGGGGAAAACACCATATATTTT
. TRBJ1-1 TRBV11-2 . CASSSHMGAPPQAFF TGTGCCAGCAGCTCCCACATGGGCGCCCCTCCACAAGCTTTCTTT
TRBD2 TRBJ2-2 TRBV25-1 . CASSDLTSGRVAGELFF TGTGCCAGCAGTGACCTGACTAGCGGGAGGGTGGCCGGGGAGCTGTTTTTT
. TRBJ1-1 TRBV28 . CASSPGGTEAFF TGTGCCAGCAGCCCCGGAGGGACTGAAGCTTTCTTT
. TRBJ1-1 TRBV6-5 . CASTVTENTEAFF TGTGCCAGCACCGTCACAGAGAACACTGAAGCTTTCTTT
TRBD1 TRBJ1-1 TRBV6-5 . CASSYSTGGGTEAFF TGTGCCAGCAGTTACTCGACAGGGGGTGGCACTGAAGCTTTCTTT
TRBD1 TRBJ1-2 TRBV29-1 . CSAGTGGNYGYTF TGCAGCGCTGGGACAGGGGGAAACTATGGCTACACCTTC
. TRBJ2-1 TRBV9 . CASSPPSRDDEQFF TGTGCCAGCAGCCCTCCGAGTCGAGATGATGAGCAGTTCTTC
TRBD2 TRBJ2-3 TRBV2 . CAGEGLPNGLTQYF TGTGCCGGAGAGGGACTACCTAACGGTCTTACGCAGTATTTT
TRBD1 TRBJ1-2 TRBV18 . CASSPGANRDSAGYTF TGTGCCAGCTCACCAGGGGCAAACCGGGACAGCGCTGGCTACACCTTC
. TRBJ2-1 TRBV19 . CASSISSPFEQFF TGTGCCAGTAGTATAAGCTCCCCCTTTGAGCAGTTCTTC
. TRBJ1-5 TRBV6-2/TRBV6-3 . CASSSSGGNQPQHF TGTGCCAGCAGTTCTTCAGGGGGCAATCAGCCCCAGCATTTT
. TRBJ2-2 TRBV5-1 . CASSLDLQGTGELFF TGCGCCAGCAGCTTGGACCTACAGGGCACCGGGGAGCTGTTTTTT
. TRBJ2-3 TRBV7-2 . CANSPPGTDTQYF TGTGCCAACTCACCGCCGGGGACAGATACGCAGTATTTT
. TRBJ2-7 TRBV5-1 . CASSLGRPGLYEQYF TGCGCCAGCAGCTTGGGACGCCCAGGGCTCTACGAGCAGTACTTC
. TRBJ2-6 TRBV5-6 . CASSLGYYGGSGANVLTF TGTGCCAGCAGCTTGGGCTATTACGGGGGCTCTGGGGCCAACGTCCTGACTTTC
TRBD1 TRBJ2-7 TRBV6-5 . CASSYSRDRPSYEQYF TGTGCCAGCAGTTACTCGAGGGACAGGCCCTCCTACGAGCAGTACTTC
TRBD2 TRBJ2-3 TRBV24-1 . CATSDLRTAGADTQYF TGTGCCACCAGTGATTTGAGAACGGCGGGGGCAGATACGCAGTATTTT
TRBD2 TRBJ2-1 TRBV19 . CASSIRLAGVGDEQFF TGTGCCAGTAGTATTCGACTAGCGGGAGTTGGCGATGAGCAGTTCTTC
TRBD2 TRBJ2-1 TRBV5-6 . CASSVLGREGLNEQFF TGTGCCAGCAGCGTTCTGGGGCGGGAGGGCCTCAATGAGCAGTTCTTC
TRBD1 TRBJ1-2 TRBV19 . CASSEITGGSYGYTF TGTGCCAGTAGTGAGATTACAGGGGGCTCCTATGGCTACACCTTC
. TRBJ1-1 TRBV5-6 . CASSLGGEAFF TGTGCCAGCAGCTTGGGAGGGGAAGCTTTCTTT
. TRBJ1-4 TRBV7-9 . CASSRGAYEKLFF TGTGCCAGCAGCCGGGGGGCTTATGAAAAACTGTTTTTT
. TRBJ2-7 TRBV27 . CASSLSTGQSYEQYF TGTGCCAGCAGTTTATCGACCGGACAGTCCTACGAGCAGTACTTC
TRBD1 TRBJ2-7 TRBV6-6 . CASNPGQGAPFHEQYF TGTGCCAGCAACCCGGGACAGGGGGCGCCTTTCCACGAGCAGTACTTC
. TRBJ2-1 TRBV19 . CASSIEAVLSSYNEQFF TGTGCCAGTAGTATAGAAGCGGTCCTGAGCTCCTACAATGAGCAGTTCTTC
TRBD1 TRBJ1-4 TRBV11-2 . CASSFGQGAREKLFF TGTGCCAGCAGCTTCGGACAGGGGGCACGAGAAAAACTGTTTTTT
. TRBJ1-2 TRBV29-1 . CSVLGRVGGYTF TGCAGCGTTTTGGGCAGGGTTGGTGGCTACACCTTC
TRBD1 TRBJ1-4 TRBV2 . CASNPTGTGVEKLFF TGTGCCAGCAACCCTACCGGGACAGGGGTGGAAAAACTGTTTTTT
TRBD1 TRBJ2-5 TRBV19 . CASSLGQQETQYF TGTGCCAGTAGTCTGGGACAGCAAGAGACCCAGTACTTC
TRBD1 TRBJ2-7 TRBV10-3 once CAISRDRTASYEQYF TGTGCCATCAGCAGGGACAGGACCGCTTCCTACGAGCAGTACTTC